These T cell receptor beta chains were read from a single sample in a study of T cells in Graves' hyperthyroidism and ophthalmopathy. TCRdb itself ran the multiplex PCR reads through MiXCR, one entry per CDR3 protein. This table has some 570,000 distinct CDR3 sequences, over 12% appearing once. The sequenced sample was blood. These receptors all stem from a woman aged 18-29 years with Graves' ophthalmopathy. The CDR3 runs from the conserved cysteine through the conserved F or W. D genes are given only for firm matches. Expanded clones are given a class, and other clones once, few, many or no size at all.

V gene,D gene,J gene,clone size,CDR3 protein,CDR3 DNA
TRBV7-8,TRBD2,TRBJ2-1,many,CASSSKLAGAGSSYNEQFF,TGTGCCAGCAGCTCAAAACTAGCGGGAGCGGGGAGCTCCTACAATGAGCAGTTCTTC
TRBV20-1,.,TRBJ1-2,many,CSVTRGIGYTF,TGCAGTGTTACCAGGGGAATCGGCTACACCTTC
TRBV7-2,TRBD1,TRBJ1-5,many,CASSAQGQGVGNQPQHF,TGTGCCAGCAGCGCCCAAGGACAGGGGGTTGGCAATCAGCCCCAGCATTTT
TRBV3-1,TRBD2,TRBJ2-7,many,CASSQSRLAGTYEQYF,TGTGCCAGCAGCCAAAGCCGACTAGCGGGAACCTACGAGCAGTACTTC
TRBV19,TRBD1,TRBJ1-1,.,CASKGQGLTEAFF,TGTGCTAGTAAGGGACAGGGTCTTACTGAAGCTTTCTTT
TRBV19,TRBD2,TRBJ2-7,few,CATTGGKQYF,TGTGCCACCACGGGAGGCAAGCAGTACTTC
TRBV5-6,TRBD2,TRBJ2-5,.,CASSLLGTSGQETQYF,TGTGCCAGCAGCCTCCTAGGGACTAGCGGTCAAGAGACCCAGTACTTC
TRBV28,TRBD1,TRBJ2-6,many,CASSLSARGLTGANVLTF,TGTGCCAGCAGTTTGAGCGCCAGGGGGCTAACTGGGGCCAACGTCCTGACTTTC
TRBV5-1,TRBD1,TRBJ1-3,.,CASSSTGVSGSTIYF,TGCGCCAGCAGCTCTACAGGGGTCTCTGGAAGCACCATATATTTT
TRBV5-8,.,TRBJ2-1,.,CASMSSPNEQFF,TGTGCCAGCATGAGCAGCCCCAATGAGCAGTTCTTC
TRBV30,TRBD2,TRBJ2-2,many,CACSGRATGELFF,TGTGCCTGTAGCGGGAGGGCCACCGGGGAGCTGTTTTTT
TRBV6-5,.,TRBJ1-2,many,CASSYAGEIGYTF,TGTGCCAGCAGTTACGCCGGGGAGATAGGCTACACCTTC
TRBV7-9,.,TRBJ2-5,.,CASSLGRHEQETQYF,TGTGCCAGCAGCTTGGGGCGGCATGAACAAGAGACCCAGTACTTC
TRBV2,.,TRBJ2-2,many,CASGGKGTGELFF,TGTGCCAGCGGCGGGAAGGGCACCGGGGAGCTGTTTTTT
TRBV11-1,TRBD2,TRBJ2-1,many,CASSLAGGLAGANEQFF,TGTGCCAGCAGCTTGGCGGGAGGGCTGGCAGGTGCGAATGAGCAGTTCTTC
TRBV19,.,TRBJ1-3,.,CASSDPGTTGSTIYF,TGTGCCAGTAGCGATCCGGGGACAACAGGAAGCACCATATATTTT
TRBV5-1,.,TRBJ1-1,.,CASSLGTGFYTEAFF,TGCGCCAGCAGCTTGGGAACAGGGTTTTACACTGAAGCTTTCTTT
TRBV4-1,TRBD1,TRBJ2-1,.,CASSLSGTGVQGQFF,TGCGCCAGCAGCCTCTCCGGGACAGGGGTCCAGGGTCAGTTCTTC
TRBV12-3/TRBV12-4,.,TRBJ2-2,.,CASPVYTGELFF,TGTGCCAGCCCAGTATACACCGGGGAGCTGTTTTTT
TRBV7-8,TRBD1,TRBJ2-1,many,CASSPRQGTYNEQFF,TGTGCCAGCAGCCCCCGACAGGGAACCTACAATGAGCAGTTCTTC
TRBV14,.,TRBJ2-1,.,CASSQEEQGPRSYNEQFF,TGTGCCAGCAGCCAGGAGGAACAGGGCCCCCGCTCCTACAATGAGCAGTTCTTC
TRBV7-2,TRBD1,TRBJ2-7,many,CASSLWTGQYF,TGTGCCAGCAGCTTATGGACAGGGCAGTACTTC
TRBV10-3,TRBD1,TRBJ1-1,few,CAISESQGGTEAFF,TGTGCCATCAGTGAGTCGCAGGGGGGCACTGAAGCTTTCTTT
TRBV12-3/TRBV12-4,TRBD1,TRBJ2-7,many,CASSWAGGMEQYF,TGTGCCAGCAGTTGGGCAGGGGGAATGGAGCAGTACTTC
TRBV28,TRBD2,TRBJ2-7,many,CASSLGLAGGPPGYEQYF,TGTGCCAGCAGTCTCGGGCTAGCGGGAGGCCCACCTGGGTACGAGCAGTACTTC
TRBV3-1,TRBD1,TRBJ1-1,many,CASSPSGGTGLNTEAFF,TGTGCCAGCAGCCCTTCGGGCGGGACAGGCTTAAACACTGAAGCTTTCTTT
TRBV28,TRBD1,TRBJ1-2,many,CASSSTEGTGPYGYTF,TGTGCCAGCAGTTCCACGGAGGGGACAGGGCCCTATGGCTACACCTTC
TRBV6-5,.,TRBJ2-7,many,CASSYSVRDSSYEQYF,TGTGCCAGCAGTTACTCCGTCCGGGACTCTTCCTACGAGCAGTACTTC
TRBV11-3,TRBD2,TRBJ2-1,many,CASSFIAGAAYNEQFF,TGTGCCAGCAGCTTTATAGCGGGTGCAGCCTACAATGAGCAGTTCTTC
TRBV5-6,.,TRBJ2-5,few,CASSNIGETQYF,TGTGCCAGCAGCAATATCGGAGAGACCCAGTACTTC